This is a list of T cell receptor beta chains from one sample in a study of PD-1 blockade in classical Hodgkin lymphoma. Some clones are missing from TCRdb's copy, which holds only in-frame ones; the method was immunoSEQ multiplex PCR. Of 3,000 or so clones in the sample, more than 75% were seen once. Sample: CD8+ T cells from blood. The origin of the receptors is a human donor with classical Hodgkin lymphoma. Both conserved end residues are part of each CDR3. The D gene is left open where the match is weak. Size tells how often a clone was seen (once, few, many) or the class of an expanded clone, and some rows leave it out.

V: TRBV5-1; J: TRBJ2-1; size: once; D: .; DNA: TGCGCCAGCAGCTTCGGCGGGAATGAGCAGTTCTTC; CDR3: CASSFGGNEQFF
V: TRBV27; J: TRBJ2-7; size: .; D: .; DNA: TGTGCCAGCAGCGTAGGGGGGCGCAACGAGCAGTACTTC; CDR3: CASSVGGRNEQYF
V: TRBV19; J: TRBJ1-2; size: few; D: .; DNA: TGTGCCAGTTTTGGCGGGACCTATGGCTACACCTTC; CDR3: CASFGGTYGYTF
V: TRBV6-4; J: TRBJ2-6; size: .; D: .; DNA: TGTGCCAGCAGTGACTCGACAGGGGCCAACGTCCTGACTTTC; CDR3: CASSDSTGANVLTF
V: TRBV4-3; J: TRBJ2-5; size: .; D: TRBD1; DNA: TGCGCCAGCAGCCGACATCACAGGGGGGCCCAAGAGACCCAGTACTTC; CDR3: CASSRHHRGAQETQYF
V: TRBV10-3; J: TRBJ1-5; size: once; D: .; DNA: TGTGCCATCAGTTTAGCCGGGAGCAATCAGCCCCAGCATTTT; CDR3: CAISLAGSNQPQHF
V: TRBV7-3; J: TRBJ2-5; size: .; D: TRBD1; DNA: TGTGCCAGCAGCGGGGACAGGGGGACCGAAGAGACCCAGTACTTC; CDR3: CASSGDRGTEETQYF
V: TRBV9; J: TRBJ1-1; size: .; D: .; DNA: TGTGCCAGCAGCGTAGAGTGGGGGCCGAACACTGAAGCTTTCTTT; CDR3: CASSVEWGPNTEAFF
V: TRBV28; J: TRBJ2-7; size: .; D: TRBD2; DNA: TGTGCCAGCAGTTTCTTCGCTAGCGGGACCGAGCAGTACTTC; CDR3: CASSFFASGTEQYF
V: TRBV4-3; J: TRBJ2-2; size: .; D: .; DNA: TGCGCCAGCAGCCAAGATCTCCAGGGTCACACCGGGGAGCTGTTTTTT; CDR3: CASSQDLQGHTGELFF
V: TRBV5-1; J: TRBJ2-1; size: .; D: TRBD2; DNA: TGCGCCAGCAGCATTGGACTAGCGGAGTCCAGCTCCTACAATGAGCAGTTCTTC; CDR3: CASSIGLAESSSYNEQFF
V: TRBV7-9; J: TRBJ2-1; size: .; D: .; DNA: TGTGCCAGCAGCTGGAGGGTTGGTGAGCAGTTCTTC; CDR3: CASSWRVGEQFF
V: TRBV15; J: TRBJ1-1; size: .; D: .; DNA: TGTGCCACCAGCAGCCAGGGACTCCCCGCTTTCTTT; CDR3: CATSSQGLPAFF
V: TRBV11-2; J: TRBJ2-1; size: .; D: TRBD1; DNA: TGTGCCAGCAGCCTATTGGGACAGGGGGCATCCTACAATGAGCAGTTCTTC; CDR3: CASSLLGQGASYNEQFF
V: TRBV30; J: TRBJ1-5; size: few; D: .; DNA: TGTGCCTGGAGTAACTTGGGGGACCAGCATTTT; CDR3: CAWSNLGDQHF
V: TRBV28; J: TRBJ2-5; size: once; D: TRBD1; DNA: TGTGCCAGCAGTTTAGGAGGACAGGCCCAAGAGACCCAGTACTTC; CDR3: CASSLGGQAQETQYF
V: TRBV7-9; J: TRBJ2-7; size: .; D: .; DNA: TGTGCCAGCAGCTCCTCTCAGGGATCCCTCGGATACGAGCAGTACTTC; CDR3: CASSSSQGSLGYEQYF
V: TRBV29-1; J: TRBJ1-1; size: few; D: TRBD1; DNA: TGCAGCGTGGGGACAGGCCGGGATGAAGCTTTCTTT; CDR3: CSVGTGRDEAFF
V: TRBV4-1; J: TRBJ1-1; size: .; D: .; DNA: TGCGCCAGCAGCCAAAGGGGGGCGAACACTGAAGCTTTCTTT; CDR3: CASSQRGANTEAFF
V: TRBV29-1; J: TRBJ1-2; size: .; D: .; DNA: TGCAGCGTTGCGGGAATCGGGGGCCATGCCGGGGGCTACACCTTC; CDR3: CSVAGIGGHAGGYTF
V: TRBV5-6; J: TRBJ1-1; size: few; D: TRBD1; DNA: TGTGCCAGCAGCCAAAACTTCAGGGGGGACACTGAAGCTTTCTTT; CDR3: CASSQNFRGDTEAFF
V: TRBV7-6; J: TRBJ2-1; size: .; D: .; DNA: TGTGCCAGCACCCTACAGGGACCGAGCTCCTACAATGAGCAGTTCTTC; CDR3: CASTLQGPSSYNEQFF
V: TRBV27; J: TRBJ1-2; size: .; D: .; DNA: TGTGCCAGCAAAAGTCAGTGGTTTGGCTACACCTTC; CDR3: CASKSQWFGYTF
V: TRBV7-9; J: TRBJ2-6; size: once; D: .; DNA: TGTGCCAGCAGCTTAGCCCAGGGCTGGGCCAACGTCCTGACTTTC; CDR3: CASSLAQGWANVLTF
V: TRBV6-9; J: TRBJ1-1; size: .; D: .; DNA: TGTGCTAGCAGTTACACGCCAGTAAACACTGAAGCTTTCTTT; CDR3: CASSYTPVNTEAFF
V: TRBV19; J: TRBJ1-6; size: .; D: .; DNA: TGTGCCAGTAGTACCCACTTCGGTTCACCCCTCCACTTT; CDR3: CASSTHFGSPLHF
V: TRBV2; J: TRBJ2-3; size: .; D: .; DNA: TGTGCCCCCGCAGGGGATCCCACAGATACGCAGTATTTT; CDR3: CAPAGDPTDTQYF
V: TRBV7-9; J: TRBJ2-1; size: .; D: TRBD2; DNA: TGTGCCAGCAGCTTAGCGGGTTGGGGGGGAAATGAGCAGTTCTTC; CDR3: CASSLAGWGGNEQFF
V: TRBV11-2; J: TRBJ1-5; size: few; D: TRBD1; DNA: TGTGCCAGCAGCTTAGGGGACAGGGATAATCAGCCCCAGCATTTT; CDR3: CASSLGDRDNQPQHF
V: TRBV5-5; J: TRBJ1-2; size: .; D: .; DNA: TGTGCCAGCAGCCCGAGCGACAGGTCTTTCTATGGCTACACCTTC; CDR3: CASSPSDRSFYGYTF
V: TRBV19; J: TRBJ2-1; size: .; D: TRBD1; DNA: TGTGCCAGTAGTTGGGGGGACAGGGCGGGCAATGAGCAGTTCTTC; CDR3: CASSWGDRAGNEQFF
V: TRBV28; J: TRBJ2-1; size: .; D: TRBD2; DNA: TGTGCCACCGGGACTAGCGGGAGCAATGAGCAGTTCTTC; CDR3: CATGTSGSNEQFF
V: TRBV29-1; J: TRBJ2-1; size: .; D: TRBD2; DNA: TGCAGCGTTGAAGGAGCGGGAGGGATCTCCTACAATGAGCAGTTCTTC; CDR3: CSVEGAGGISYNEQFF
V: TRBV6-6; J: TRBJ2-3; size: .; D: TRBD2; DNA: TGTGCCAGCAGTTTCGAGCGGGAGGGCCGTGGTACGCAGTATTTT; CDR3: CASSFEREGRGTQYF
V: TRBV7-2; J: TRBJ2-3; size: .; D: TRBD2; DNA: TGTGCCAGTAGTCCCGGACTAGGGACGGCAGATACGCAGTATTTT; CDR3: CASSPGLGTADTQYF
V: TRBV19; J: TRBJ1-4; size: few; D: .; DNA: TGTGCCAGTAGTATGATTGCAACTAATGAAAAACTGTTTTTT; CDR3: CASSMIATNEKLFF